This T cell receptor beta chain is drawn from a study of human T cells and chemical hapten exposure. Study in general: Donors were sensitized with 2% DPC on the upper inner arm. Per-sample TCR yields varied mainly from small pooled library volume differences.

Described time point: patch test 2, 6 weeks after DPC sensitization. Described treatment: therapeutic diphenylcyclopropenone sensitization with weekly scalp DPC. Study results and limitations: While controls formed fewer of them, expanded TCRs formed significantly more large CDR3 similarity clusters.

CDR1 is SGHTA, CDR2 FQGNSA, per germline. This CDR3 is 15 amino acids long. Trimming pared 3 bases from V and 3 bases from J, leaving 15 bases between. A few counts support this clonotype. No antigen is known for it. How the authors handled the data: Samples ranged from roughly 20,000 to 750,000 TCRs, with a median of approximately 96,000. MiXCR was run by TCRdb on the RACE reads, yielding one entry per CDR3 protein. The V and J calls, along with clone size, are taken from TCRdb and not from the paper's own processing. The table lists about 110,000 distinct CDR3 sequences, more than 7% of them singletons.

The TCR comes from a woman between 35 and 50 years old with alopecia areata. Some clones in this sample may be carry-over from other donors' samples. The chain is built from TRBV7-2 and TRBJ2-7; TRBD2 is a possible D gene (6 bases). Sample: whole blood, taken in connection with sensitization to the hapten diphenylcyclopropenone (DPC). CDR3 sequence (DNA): TGTGCCAGCAGCTTGGACGGCGGGAAGCTCTACGAGCAGTACTTC. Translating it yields CASSLDGGKLYEQYF.